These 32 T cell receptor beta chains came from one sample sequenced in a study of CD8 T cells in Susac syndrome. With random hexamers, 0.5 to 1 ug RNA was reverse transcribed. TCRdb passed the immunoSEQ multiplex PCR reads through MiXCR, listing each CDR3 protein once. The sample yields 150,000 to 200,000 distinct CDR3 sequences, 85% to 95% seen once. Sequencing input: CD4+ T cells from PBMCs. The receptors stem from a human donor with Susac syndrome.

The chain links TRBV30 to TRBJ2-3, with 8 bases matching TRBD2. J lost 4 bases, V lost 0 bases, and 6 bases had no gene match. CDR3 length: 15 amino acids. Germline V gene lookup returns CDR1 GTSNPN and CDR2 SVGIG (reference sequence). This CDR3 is CAWSVPSGGSDTQYF. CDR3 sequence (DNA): TGTGCCTGGAGTGTCCCCAGCGGGGGCTCAGATACGCAGTATTTT.

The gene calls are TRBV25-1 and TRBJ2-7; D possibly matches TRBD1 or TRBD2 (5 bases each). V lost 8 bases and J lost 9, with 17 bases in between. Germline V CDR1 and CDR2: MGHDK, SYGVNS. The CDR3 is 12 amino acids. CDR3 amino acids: CASLGVGQVQYF. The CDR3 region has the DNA TGTGCCAGCCTCGGGGTGGGGCAGGTGCAGTACTTC.

This CDR3 reads CSVELRGIKDGYTF. The CDR3 DNA follows: TGCAGCGTTGAGTTGAGGGGGATAAAGGATGGCTACACCTTC. The genes are TRBV29-1 and TRBJ1-2, with D possibly being TRBD1 (6 bases). Between the trimmed V and J ends, which lost 3 bases and 6 bases, there was a span of 17 bases. Germline V gives CDR1 SQVTM, CDR2 ANQGSEA. The CDR3 has 14 residues. The variable domain in full, with the rest retrieved from reference TRBV29-1 and TRBJ1-2, is SAVISQKPSRDICQRGTSLTIQCQVDSQVTMMFWYRQQPGQSLTLIATANQGSEATYESGFVIDKFPISRPNLTFSTLTVSNMSPEDSSIYLCSVELRGIKDGYTFGSGTRLTVV.

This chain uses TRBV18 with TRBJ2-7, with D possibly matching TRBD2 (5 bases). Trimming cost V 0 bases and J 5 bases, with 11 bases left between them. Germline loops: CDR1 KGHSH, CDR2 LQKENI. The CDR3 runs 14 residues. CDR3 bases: TGTGCCAGCTCACCACCGGGCCTAGCCCACGAGCAGTACTTC. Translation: CASSPPGLAHEQYF.

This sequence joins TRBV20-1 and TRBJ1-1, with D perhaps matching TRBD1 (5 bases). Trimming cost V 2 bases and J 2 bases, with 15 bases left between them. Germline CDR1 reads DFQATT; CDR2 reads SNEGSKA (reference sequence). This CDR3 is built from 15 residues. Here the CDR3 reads CSARTPTGANTEAFF. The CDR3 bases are TGCAGTGCTAGAACCCCCACAGGCGCCAACACTGAAGCTTTCTTT.

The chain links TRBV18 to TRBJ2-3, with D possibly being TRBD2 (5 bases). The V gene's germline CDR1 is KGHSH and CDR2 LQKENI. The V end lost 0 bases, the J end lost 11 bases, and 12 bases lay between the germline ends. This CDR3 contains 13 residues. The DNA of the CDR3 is TGTGCCAGCTCACCACCCGGGGAAGATGAGCAGTATTTT. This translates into CASSPPGEDEQYF.

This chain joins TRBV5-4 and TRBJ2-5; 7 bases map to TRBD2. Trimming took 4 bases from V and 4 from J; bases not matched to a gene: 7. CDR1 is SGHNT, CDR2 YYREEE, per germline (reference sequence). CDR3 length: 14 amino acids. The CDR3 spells CASSLSTSAETQYF. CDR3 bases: TGTGCCAGCAGCCTCTCCACTAGCGCAGAGACCCAGTACTTC.

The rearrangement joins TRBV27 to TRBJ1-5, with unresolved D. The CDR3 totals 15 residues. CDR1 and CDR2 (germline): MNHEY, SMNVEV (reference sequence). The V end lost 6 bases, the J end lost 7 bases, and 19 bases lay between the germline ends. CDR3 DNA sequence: TGTGCCAGCAGCGCCGCCGCCCCTTACAGCCAGCCCCAGCATTTT. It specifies CASSAAAPYSQPQHF.

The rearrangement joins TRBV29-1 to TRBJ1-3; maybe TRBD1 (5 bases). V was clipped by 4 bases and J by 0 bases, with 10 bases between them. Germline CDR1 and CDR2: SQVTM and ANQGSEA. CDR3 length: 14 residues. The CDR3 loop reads CSVARGNSGNTIYF. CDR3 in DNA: TGCAGCGTTGCAAGGGGTAACTCTGGAAACACCATATATTTT.

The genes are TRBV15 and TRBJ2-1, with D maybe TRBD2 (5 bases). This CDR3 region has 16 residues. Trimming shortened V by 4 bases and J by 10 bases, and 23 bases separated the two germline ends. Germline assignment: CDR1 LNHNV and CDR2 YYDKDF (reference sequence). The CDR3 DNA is TGTGCCACCAGCACTCTGGAGAGGGCTGGGTCAGGCGAGCAGTTCTTC. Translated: CATSTLERAGSGEQFF.

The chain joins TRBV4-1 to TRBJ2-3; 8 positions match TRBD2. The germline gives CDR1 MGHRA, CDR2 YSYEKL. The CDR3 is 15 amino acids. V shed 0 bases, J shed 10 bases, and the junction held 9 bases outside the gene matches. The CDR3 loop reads CASSQDAGGGRAQYF. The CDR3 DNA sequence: TGCGCCAGCAGCCAAGATGCCGGGGGGGGTAGAGCGCAGTATTTT.

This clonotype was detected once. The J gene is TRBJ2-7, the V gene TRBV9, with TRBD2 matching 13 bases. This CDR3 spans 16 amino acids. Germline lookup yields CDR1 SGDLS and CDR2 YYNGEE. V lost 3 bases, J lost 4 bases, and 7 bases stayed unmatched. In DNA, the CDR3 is TGTGCCAGCAGCGGATCGACTAGCGGGGGGATGTACGAGCAGTACTTC. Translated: CASSGSTSGGMYEQYF.

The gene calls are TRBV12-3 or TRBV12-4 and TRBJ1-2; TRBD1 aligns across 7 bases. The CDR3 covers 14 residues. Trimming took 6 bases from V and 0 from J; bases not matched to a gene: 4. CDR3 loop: CASSLGQTNYGYTF. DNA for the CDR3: TGTGCCAGCAGCTTGGGACAGACTAACTATGGCTACACCTTC.

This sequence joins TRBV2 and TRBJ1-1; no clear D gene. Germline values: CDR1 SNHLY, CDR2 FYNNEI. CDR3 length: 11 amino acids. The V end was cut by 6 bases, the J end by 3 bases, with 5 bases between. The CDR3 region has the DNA TGTGCCAGCAGGCAAGACACTGAAGCTTTCTTT. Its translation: CASRQDTEAFF.

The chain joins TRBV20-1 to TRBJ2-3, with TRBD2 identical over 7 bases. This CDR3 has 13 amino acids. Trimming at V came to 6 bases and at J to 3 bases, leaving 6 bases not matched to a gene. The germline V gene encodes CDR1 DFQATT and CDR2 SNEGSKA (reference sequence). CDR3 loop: CSAPAGRTDTQYF. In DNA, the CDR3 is TGCAGTGCGCCGGCCGGGAGGACAGATACGCAGTATTTT.

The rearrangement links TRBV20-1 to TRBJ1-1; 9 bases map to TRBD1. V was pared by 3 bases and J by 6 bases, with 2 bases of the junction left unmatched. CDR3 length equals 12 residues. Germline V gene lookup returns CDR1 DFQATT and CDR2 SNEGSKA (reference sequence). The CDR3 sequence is CSARNRGPEAFF. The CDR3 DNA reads TGCAGTGCTAGGAACAGGGGGCCTGAAGCTTTCTTT.

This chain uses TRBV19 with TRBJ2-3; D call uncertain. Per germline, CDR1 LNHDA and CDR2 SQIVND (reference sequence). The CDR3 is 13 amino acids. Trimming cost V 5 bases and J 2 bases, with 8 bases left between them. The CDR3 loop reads CASSVYYTDTQYF. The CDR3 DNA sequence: TGTGCCAGTAGTGTTTATTACACAGATACGCAGTATTTT.

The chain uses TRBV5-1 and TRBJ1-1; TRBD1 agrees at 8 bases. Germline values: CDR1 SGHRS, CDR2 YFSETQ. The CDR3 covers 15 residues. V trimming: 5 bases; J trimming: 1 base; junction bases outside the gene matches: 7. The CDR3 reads CASRLLQGENTEAFF. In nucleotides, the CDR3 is TGCGCCAGCAGGCTCCTACAGGGGGAGAACACTGAAGCTTTCTTT.

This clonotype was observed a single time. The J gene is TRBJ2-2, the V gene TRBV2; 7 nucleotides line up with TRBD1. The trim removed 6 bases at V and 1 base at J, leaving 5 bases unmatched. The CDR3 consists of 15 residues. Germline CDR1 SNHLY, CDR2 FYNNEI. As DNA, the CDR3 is TGTGCCAGCAGCCCTAGGACAGGGAACACCGGGGAGCTGTTTTTT. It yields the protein CASSPRTGNTGELFF.

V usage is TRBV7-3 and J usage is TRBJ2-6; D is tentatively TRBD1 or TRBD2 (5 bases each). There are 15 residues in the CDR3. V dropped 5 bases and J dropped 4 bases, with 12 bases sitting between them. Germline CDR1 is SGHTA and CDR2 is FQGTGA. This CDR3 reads CASSRLGAGANVLTF. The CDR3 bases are TGTGCCAGCAGCCGTCTCGGGGCCGGGGCCAACGTCCTGACTTTC. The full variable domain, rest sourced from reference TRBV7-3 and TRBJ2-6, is GAGVSQTPSNKVTEKGKYVELRCDPISGHTALYWYRQSLGQGPEFLIYFQGTGAADDSGLPNDRFFAVRPEGSVSTLKIQRTERGDSAVYLCASSRLGAGANVLTFGAGSRLTVL.

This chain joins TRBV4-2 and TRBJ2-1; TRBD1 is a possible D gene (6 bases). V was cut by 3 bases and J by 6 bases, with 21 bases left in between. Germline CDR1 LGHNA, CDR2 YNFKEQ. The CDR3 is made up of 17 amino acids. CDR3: CASSHPLTGGAINEQFF. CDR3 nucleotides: TGTGCCAGCAGCCACCCGTTGACAGGAGGCGCAATCAATGAGCAGTTCTTC.

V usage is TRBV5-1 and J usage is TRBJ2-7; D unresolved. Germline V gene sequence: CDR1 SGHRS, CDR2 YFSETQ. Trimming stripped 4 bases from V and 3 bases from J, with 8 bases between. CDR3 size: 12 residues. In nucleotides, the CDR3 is TGCGCCAGCAGCCCGGACGTCTACGAGCAGTACTTC. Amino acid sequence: CASSPDVYEQYF.

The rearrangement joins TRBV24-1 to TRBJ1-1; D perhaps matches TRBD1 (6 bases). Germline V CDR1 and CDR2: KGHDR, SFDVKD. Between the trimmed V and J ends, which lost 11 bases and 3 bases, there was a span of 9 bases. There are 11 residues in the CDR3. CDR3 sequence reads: CAREGDTEAFF. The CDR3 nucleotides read TGTGCCAGAGAGGGGGACACTGAAGCTTTCTTT.

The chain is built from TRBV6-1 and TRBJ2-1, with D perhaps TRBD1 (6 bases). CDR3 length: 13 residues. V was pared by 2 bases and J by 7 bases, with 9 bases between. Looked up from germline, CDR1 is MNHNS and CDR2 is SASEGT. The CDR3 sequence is CASSESQGNEQFF. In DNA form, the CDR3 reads TGTGCCAGCAGTGAAAGTCAGGGGAATGAGCAGTTCTTC.

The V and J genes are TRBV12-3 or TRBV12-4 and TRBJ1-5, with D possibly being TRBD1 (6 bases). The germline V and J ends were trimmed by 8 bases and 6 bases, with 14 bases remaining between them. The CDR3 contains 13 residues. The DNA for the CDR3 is TGTGCCAGCGACTGGGGGGGCAGTCAGCCCCAGCATTTT. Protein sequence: CASDWGGSQPQHF.

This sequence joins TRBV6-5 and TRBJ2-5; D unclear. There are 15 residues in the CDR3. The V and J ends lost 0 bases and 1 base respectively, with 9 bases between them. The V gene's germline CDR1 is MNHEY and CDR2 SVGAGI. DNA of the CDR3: TGTGCCAGCAGTTACTCAGGGATAGTCCAAGAGACCCAGTACTTC. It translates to CASSYSGIVQETQYF.

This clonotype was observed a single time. In nucleotides, the CDR3 is TGTGCCTGGAGTGTACCGGCTGATACGCAGTATTTT. Encoded protein: CAWSVPADTQYF. The chain recombines TRBV30 with TRBJ2-3; no clear D. In germline, CDR1 is GTSNPN, CDR2 SVGIG (reference sequence). The CDR3 is 12 amino acids. V was cut by 0 bases and J by 6 bases, with 7 bases left in between.

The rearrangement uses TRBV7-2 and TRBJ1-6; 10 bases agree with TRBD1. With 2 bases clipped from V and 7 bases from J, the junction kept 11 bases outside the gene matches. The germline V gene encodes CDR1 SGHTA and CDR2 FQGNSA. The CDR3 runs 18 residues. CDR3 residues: CASSLNHVGTGVNSPLHF. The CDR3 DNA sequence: TGTGCCAGCAGCTTAAATCATGTCGGGACAGGGGTCAATTCACCCCTCCACTTT.

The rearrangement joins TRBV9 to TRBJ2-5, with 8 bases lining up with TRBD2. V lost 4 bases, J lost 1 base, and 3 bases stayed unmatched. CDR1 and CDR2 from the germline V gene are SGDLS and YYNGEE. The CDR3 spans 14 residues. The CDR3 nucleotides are TGTGCCAGCAGCCAGCGGGGGCGCCAAGAGACCCAGTACTTC. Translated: CASSQRGRQETQYF.

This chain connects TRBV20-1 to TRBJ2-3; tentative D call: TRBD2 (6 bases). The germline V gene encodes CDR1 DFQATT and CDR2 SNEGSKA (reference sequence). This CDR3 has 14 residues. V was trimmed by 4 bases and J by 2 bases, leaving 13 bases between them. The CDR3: CSATTSILTDTQYF. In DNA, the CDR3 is TGCAGTGCTACAACTAGCATCCTCACAGATACGCAGTATTTT.

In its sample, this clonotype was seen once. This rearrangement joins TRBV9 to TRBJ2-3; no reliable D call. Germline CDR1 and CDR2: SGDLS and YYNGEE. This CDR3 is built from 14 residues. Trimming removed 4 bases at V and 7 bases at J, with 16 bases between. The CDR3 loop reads CASSPDPGSNTQYF. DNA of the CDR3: TGTGCCAGCAGCCCAGACCCCGGCTCCAATACGCAGTATTTT.

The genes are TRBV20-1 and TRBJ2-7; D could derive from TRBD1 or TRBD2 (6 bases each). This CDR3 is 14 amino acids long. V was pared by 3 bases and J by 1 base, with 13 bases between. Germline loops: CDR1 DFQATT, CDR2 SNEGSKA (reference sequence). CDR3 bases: TGCAGTGCTAGGGCCGGGGGCGCTTCCTACGAGCAGTACTTC. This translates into CSARAGGASYEQYF.